These 27 T cell receptor beta chains came from one sample sequenced in a study of read filtering for tumor transcriptome and immune sequencing. From roughly 0.4 ug of RNA, a library with molecular barcoded alpha/delta and beta/gamma adaptors was made. Via MiXCR, TCRdb re-called the reads, giving one row per CDR3 protein. The sample consists of 35,000 to 50,000 distinct CDR3 sequences, approximately 12% of them appearing once. The material sequenced was a population of CD138-negative cells sorted from bone marrow. The receptor set was obtained from a donor aged 40 or over with multiple myeloma.

Concerning this clonotype: A much larger clonotype is one base distant, so this may be a read error. The genes are TRBV28 and TRBJ1-2, with 7 nucleotides matching TRBD1. Germline CDR1 reads MDHEN; CDR2 reads SYDVKM. The CDR3 spans 12 residues. Unmatched junction bases numbered 4, after V lost 5 bases and J lost 7 bases. The CDR3 loop is CASSPTGSGYTF. The CDR3 DNA sequence: TGTGCCAGCAGTCCGACAGGGAGTGGCTACACCTTC.

The chain recombines TRBV5-4 with TRBJ2-3; D is possibly TRBD2 (6 bases). V lost 2 bases and J 6 bases, leaving 22 bases between the germline ends. The CDR3 runs 17 residues. Looked up from germline, CDR1 is SGHNT and CDR2 is YYREEE (reference sequence). This chain's CDR3 is CASSLKGSGGGVDTQYF. CDR3 sequence (DNA): TGTGCCAGCAGCTTAAAGGGTTCGGGCGGCGGGGTGGATACGCAGTATTTT.

This clonotype has only a few counts. The conserved phenylalanine or tryptophan is not found at the CDR3 terminus, so this likely reflects a read error. The genes are TRBV20-1 and TRBJ1-6; weak D call: TRBD1 (5 bases). CDR1 is DFQATT and CDR2 is SNEGSKA in the germline V gene (reference sequence). The CDR3 spans 15 residues. Trimming shortened V by 4 bases and J by 8 bases, and 18 bases separated the two germline ends. The chain's CDR3 is CSAILLGRSDSPLHS. The CDR3 DNA reads as TGCAGTGCTATCCTCCTGGGGCGATCCGATTCACCCCTCCACTCT.

This clonotype was counted at least ten times. V and J are TRBV14 and TRBJ1-1, with a tentative D call TRBD1 (6 bases). The CDR3 extends over 15 amino acids. Germline-derived CDR1 and CDR2 are SGHDN and FVKESK. V shed 5 bases and J shed 5 bases, with 18 bases lying between them. CDR3 sequence reads: CASSALGGAYTEAFF. The CDR3 nucleotides are TGTGCCAGCAGCGCCTTAGGGGGGGCATATACTGAAGCTTTCTTT.

This clonotype has a handful of counts. The gene calls are TRBV10-3 and TRBJ2-3; D gene uncertain. CDR1 is ENHRY, CDR2 SYGVKD, per germline. CDR3 length equals 14 residues. V was trimmed by 0 bases and J by 0 bases, leaving 4 bases between them. CDR3 region: CAISESSSTDTQYF. The DNA for the CDR3 is TGTGCCATCAGTGAGTCGAGCAGCACAGATACGCAGTATTTT.

This clonotype was counted ten times or more. The chain has TRBV2 and TRBJ2-5; the D gene could be TRBD1 or TRBD2 (5 bases each). Germline V gene data show CDR1 as SNHLY and CDR2 as FYNNEI. The CDR3 has 14 residues. Trimming stripped 7 bases from V and 5 bases from J, with 17 bases between. DNA for the CDR3: TGTGCCAGCACTGGGGGAGTTCTTGTGGAGACCCAGTACTTC. Its protein product is CASTGGVLVETQYF.

This clonotype was seen at least ten times. The V call is TRBV10-2, the J call TRBJ2-3, with D perhaps TRBD1 (5 bases). This CDR3 has 14 amino acids. Between the trimmed V and J ends, which lost 9 bases and 3 bases, there was a span of 16 bases. The germline gives CDR1 WSHSY, CDR2 SAAADI. CDR3 in amino acids: CASSLDRITDTQYF. CDR3 nucleotides: TGCGCCAGTTCGCTAGACAGAATTACAGATACGCAGTATTTT.

The chain carries TRBV4-2 and TRBJ2-5, with a tentative D call TRBD1 (6 bases). The CDR3 extends over 17 amino acids. The germline gives CDR1 LGHNA, CDR2 YNFKEQ. Trimming shortened V by 5 bases and J by 7 bases, and 26 bases separated the two germline ends. The CDR3: CASSEMSTGTPGVTQYF. In DNA, the CDR3 is TGTGCCAGCAGCGAGATGTCTACCGGGACCCCAGGGGTGACCCAGTACTTC.

This clonotype was detected ten times or more. The chain couples TRBV20-1 to TRBJ1-2; a weak D match, TRBD1 (5 bases). The CDR3 has 12 residues. V shed 5 bases and J shed 3 bases, with 10 bases lying between them. The germline gives CDR1 DFQATT, CDR2 SNEGSKA (reference sequence). The DNA of the CDR3 is TGCAGTGCTGGACAAGGAGACTATGGCTACACCTTC. This sequence encodes CSAGQGDYGYTF.

The V gene is TRBV2, the J gene TRBJ2-2; D remains unclear. Germline V gene lookup returns CDR1 SNHLY and CDR2 FYNNEI. Trimming took off 1 base at V and 7 bases at J, with 10 bases between the two ends. The CDR3 is 14 amino acids. The CDR3 DNA reads as TGTGCCAGCAGTGAAGTTCGGTGGGGCGGGGAGCTGTTTTTT. Residues: CASSEVRWGGELFF.

Concerning this clonotype: A much larger clone differs by one base, so this may be a read error. The J gene is TRBJ1-1, the V gene TRBV15; no reliable D call. CDR3 length: 14 amino acids. CDR1 and CDR2 from the germline V gene are LNHNV and YYDKDF (reference sequence). Trimming removed 7 bases at V and 2 bases at J, with 14 bases between. The CDR3 sequence is CATIPNRSNTEAFF. In nucleotides, the CDR3 is TGTGCCACCATCCCGAACCGGAGTAACACTGAAGCTTTCTTT. Looking up the rest from reference TRBV15 and TRBJ1-1 gives the full variable domain: DAMVIQNPRYQVTQFGKPVTLSCSQTLNHNVMYWYQQKSSQAPKLLFHYYDKDFNNEADTPDNFQSRRPNTSFCFLDIRSPGLGDTAMYLCATIPNRSNTEAFFGQGTRLTVV.

The V call is TRBV28, the J call TRBJ2-7; possibly TRBD1 for D (6 bases). The CDR3 covers 11 residues. V was clipped by 3 bases and J by 7 bases, with 7 bases between them. CDR1 is MDHEN and CDR2 is SYDVKM in the germline V gene. The CDR3, as DNA: TGTGCCAGCAGTTTTAGGGGGGAGCAGTACTTC. It translates to CASSFRGEQYF.

This clonotype was recorded at least ten times. V and J are TRBV11-3 and TRBJ2-3; D is perhaps TRBD2 (6 bases). Trimming pared 5 bases from V and 4 bases from J, leaving 16 bases between. The CDR3 runs to 15 residues. Germline lookup yields CDR1 SGHNT and CDR2 YENEEA. CDR3 sequence: CASSLPGGASDTQYF. The CDR3 DNA reads as TGTGCCAGCAGCCTACCGGGCGGGGCATCAGATACGCAGTATTTT.

This clonotype was seen at least ten times. This sequence joins TRBV6-1 and TRBJ1-4; no clear D gene. In germline, CDR1 is MNHNS, CDR2 SASEGT. The CDR3 covers 13 residues. Deletions cut 5 bases from V and 6 bases from J, with 10 bases between. The CDR3 sequence: CASSSGPDEKLFF. In nucleotides, the CDR3 is TGTGCCAGCAGTTCCGGACCCGATGAAAAACTGTTTTTT.

This clonotype was seen only a few times. V and J are TRBV29-1 and TRBJ1-1; possible D gene TRBD1, 6 bases. Between the trimmed V and J ends, which lost 7 bases and 1 base, there was a span of 16 bases. From germline, CDR1 is SQVTM and CDR2 ANQGSEA. The length of the CDR3 is 14 residues. The CDR3 DNA reads as TGCAGCGCCTCTATCAGGGGCGGGAACACTGAAGCTTTCTTT. Residues: CSASIRGGNTEAFF.

There are many counts of this clonotype. V and J are TRBV7-9 and TRBJ2-3; 7 positions agree with TRBD2. V trimming: 6 bases; J trimming: 0 bases; junction bases outside the gene matches: 6. Germline values: CDR1 SEHNR, CDR2 FQNEAQ (reference sequence). CDR3 length: 15 residues. The CDR3, as DNA: TGTGCCAGCAGTCCTCTAGCGGCTAGCACAGATACGCAGTATTTT. This codes for CASSPLAASTDTQYF.

Regarding this clonotype: This may come from a read error, since a much larger clone is one base off. The rearrangement joins TRBV27 to TRBJ2-2, with D tentatively TRBD2 (5 bases). The CDR3 covers 13 residues. Per germline, CDR1 MNHEY and CDR2 SMNVEV (reference sequence). In DNA, the CDR3 is TGTGCCAGCCTCGGGGTTAAATCCGGGGAGCTGGTTTTT. Protein: CASLGVKSGELVF.

In its sample, this clonotype was seen many times. The rearrangement joins TRBV29-1 to TRBJ2-4, with 10 bases lining up with TRBD1. V gave up 3 bases and J gave up 2 bases; unmatched junction bases: 16. Germline V gene sequence: CDR1 SQVTM, CDR2 ANQGSEA. There are 19 residues in the CDR3. CDR3 bases: TGCAGCGTTGATCAAGAGTTCGGGACAGGGGATGTGACCAAAAACATTCAGTACTTC. The encoded protein is CSVDQEFGTGDVTKNIQYF.

In the case of this clonotype: The conserved closing phenylalanine or tryptophan is absent in this CDR3, likely reflecting a read error. It is unclear where the CDR3 begins or ends on the DNA, so no DNA is shown, and the CDR3 is as TCRdb lists it. The chain links TRBV9 to TRBJ1-1; the DNA was not used to check the table's D call, TRBD1. The V gene's germline CDR1 is SGDLS and CDR2 YYNGEE. The CDR3 is 13 amino acids long, termini counted. The CDR3 loop reads CASAQAGTTEALL.

There are many counts of this clonotype. J is TRBJ2-2 and V is TRBV12-3 or TRBV12-4, with 7 bases matching TRBD2. The CDR3 contains 16 residues. The J segment lost 3 bases and the V segment lost 3 bases, leaving 7 bases of the junction unmatched. The CDR3 DNA reads TGTGCCAGCAGTTTTTACGGGGGGAAGGACACCGGGGAGCTGTTTTTT. Translation: CASSFYGGKDTGELFF.

This clonotype was detected ten times or more. A much bigger clone sits one base away, suggesting this may be a read error. The chain has TRBV5-1 and TRBJ1-4; D is possibly TRBD1 (6 bases). Germline V CDR1 and CDR2: SGHRS, YFSETQ. V lost 4 bases and J 12 bases, leaving 19 bases between the germline ends. The length of the CDR3 is 14 residues. The CDR3 here is CASSPAQGAEELFF. CDR3 DNA: TGCGCCAGCAGCCCGGCACAGGGCGCCGAAGAACTGTTTTTT.

This clonotype was seen at least ten times. The chain carries TRBV27 and TRBJ2-7; tentative D call: TRBD1 (6 bases). Germline values: CDR1 MNHEY, CDR2 SMNVEV (reference sequence). V was clipped by 3 bases and J by 5 bases, with 14 bases between them. The CDR3 contains 14 residues. CDR3 protein: CASSLAGAVHEQYF. Written as DNA, the CDR3 is TGTGCCAGCAGTTTGGCAGGGGCCGTCCACGAGCAGTACTTC.

This clonotype has ten or more counts. The V call is TRBV5-1, the J call TRBJ2-5, with no clear D. V dropped 1 base and J dropped 5 bases, with 12 bases sitting between them. The CDR3 contains 14 residues. Germline loops: CDR1 SGHRS, CDR2 YFSETQ. The CDR3 nucleotides are TGCGCCAGCAGCTTGAGGAGACTCGGGGAGACCCAGTACTTC. Translated, it gives CASSLRRLGETQYF.

About this clonotype: This may stem from a read error, because a much larger clone lies one nucleotide away. The chain employs TRBV29-1 and TRBJ2-5; the match to TRBD1 covers 10 bases. V lost 2 bases, J lost 5 bases, and 2 bases stayed unmatched. The CDR3 has 13 amino acids. Germline V lookup: CDR1 SQVTM, CDR2 ANQGSEA. In DNA, the CDR3 is TGCAGCGTTGAATCGGACAGGGGGGAGACCCAGTACTTC. As protein: CSVESDRGETQYF. The whole variable domain, remainder taken from reference TRBV29-1 and TRBJ2-5, is SAVISQKPSRDICQRGTSLTIQCQVDSQVTMMFWYRQQPGQSLTLIATANQGSEATYESGFVIDKFPISRPNLTFSTLTVSNMSPEDSSIYLCSVESDRGETQYFGPGTRLLVL.

This clonotype was found a few times. J is TRBJ1-1 and V is TRBV18, with TRBD1 as a possible D gene (5 bases). Germline lookup yields CDR1 KGHSH and CDR2 LQKENI. The CDR3 consists of 14 residues. The V and J ends lost 2 bases and 2 bases respectively, with 9 bases between them. Here the CDR3 DNA reads TGTGCCAGCTCACCAGCGGGGGGAAACACTGAAGCTTTCTTT. This sequence encodes CASSPAGGNTEAFF.

Many counts were recorded for this clonotype. V gene TRBV7-8 combines with J gene TRBJ1-5, with D possibly TRBD1 on 5 matching bases. The CDR3 length is 14 residues. V lost 1 base and J 7 bases, leaving 11 bases between the germline ends. Germline loops: CDR1 SGHVS, CDR2 FQNEAQ. The CDR3 DNA reads as TGTGCCAGCAGCTTAGTGGGGGGGACCCAGCCCCAGCATTTT. It codes for CASSLVGGTQPQHF. The full variable domain, its missing parts supplied by reference TRBV7-8 and TRBJ1-5, is GAGVSQSPRYKVAKRGQDVALRCDPISGHVSLFWYQQALGQGPEFLTYFQNEAQLDKSGLPSDRFFAERPEGSVSTLKIQRTQQEDSAVYLCASSLVGGTQPQHFGDGTRLSIL.

This clonotype was observed at least ten times. The chain has TRBV30 and TRBJ2-1; D could derive from TRBD1 or TRBD2 (6 bases each). The germline V gene encodes CDR1 GTSNPN and CDR2 SVGIG (reference sequence). The CDR3 length is 11 residues. V lost 8 bases, J lost 3 bases, and 8 bases lay in between. CDR3 coding DNA: TGTGCCAGGGGGGACTACAATGAGCAGTTCTTC. Its protein is CARGDYNEQFF.